This TCR beta chain was identified during a study of control samples from healthy donors and cancer patients. TCRdb's copy holds only in-frame clones and misses some; the assay was immunoSEQ multiplex PCR. Altogether under 90,000 clones are present, 85% to 95% being singletons, with the ten largest covering approximately 5.8%. This TCR was recovered from a woman aged 55 to 70 in good health. Sequencing was carried out using blood.

CDR3 sequence (DNA): TGTGCCAGCAGCAAAGACGAGGAGGGCAGGACCACCACCGTTGGCAATCAGCCCCAGCATTTT. Its protein product is CASSKDEEGRTTTVGNQPQHF. This rearrangement joins TRBV21-1 to TRBJ1-5. TRBV21-1 represents a pseudogene. The CDR3 contains 21 residues.